This T cell receptor beta chain was obtained from a study of blood T cells in healthy people across ages. In this sample, this clonotype turned up a few times. The target antigen is unknown. It was with a sample-barcoded 5' primer and a J-beta primer mix that a second PCR of roughly 7 to 11 cycles was run. Each CDR3 protein is one row after TCRdb ran MiXCR on the 5' RACE reads. The data show about 290,000 distinct CDR3 sequences, with around 29% seen just once and 25% to 30% held by the top ten. Overall study findings and caveats: Age showed a roughly linear inverse relationship with TCR beta diversity per million T cells.

In terms of origin and age, donors were healthy Caucasian individuals from Russia aged about 6 to 90. This CDR3 has 14 residues. The receptor's source is a woman between 65 and 79 years old in good health. Specimen: blood. This chain connects TRBV12-3 or TRBV12-4 to TRBJ2-5; D remains ambiguous. The J call may be wrong; the DNA end is better matched by TRBJ2-7. The CDR3 reads CASSSLRTPYEQYF. The CDR3, as DNA: TGTGCCAGCAGTTCCCTCAGGACCCCCTACGAGCAGTACTTC.